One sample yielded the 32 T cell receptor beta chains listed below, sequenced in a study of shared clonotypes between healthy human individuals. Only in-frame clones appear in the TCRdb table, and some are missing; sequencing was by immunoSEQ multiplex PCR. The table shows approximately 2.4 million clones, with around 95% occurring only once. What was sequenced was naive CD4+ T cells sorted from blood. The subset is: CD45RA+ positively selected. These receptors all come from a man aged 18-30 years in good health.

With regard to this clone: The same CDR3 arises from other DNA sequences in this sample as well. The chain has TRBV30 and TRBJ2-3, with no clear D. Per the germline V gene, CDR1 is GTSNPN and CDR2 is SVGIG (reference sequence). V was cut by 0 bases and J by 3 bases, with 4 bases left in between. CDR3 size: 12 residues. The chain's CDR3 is CAWSVLTDTQYF. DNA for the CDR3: TGTGCCTGGAGTGTATTGACAGATACGCAGTATTTT.

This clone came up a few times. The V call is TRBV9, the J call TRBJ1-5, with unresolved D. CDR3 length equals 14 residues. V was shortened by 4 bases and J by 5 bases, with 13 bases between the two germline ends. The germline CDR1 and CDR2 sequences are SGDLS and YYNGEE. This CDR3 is CASSKGGQHQPQHF. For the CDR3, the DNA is TGTGCCAGCAGCAAGGGCGGTCAGCATCAGCCCCAGCATTTT.

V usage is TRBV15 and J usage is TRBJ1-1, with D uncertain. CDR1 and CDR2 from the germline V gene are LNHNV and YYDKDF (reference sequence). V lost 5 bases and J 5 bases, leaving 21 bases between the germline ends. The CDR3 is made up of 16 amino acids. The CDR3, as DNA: TGTGCCACCAGCTCCCAAAACAAGCTACCGAGGACTGAAGCTTTCTTT. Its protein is CATSSQNKLPRTEAFF. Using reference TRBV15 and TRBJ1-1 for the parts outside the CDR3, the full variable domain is DAMVIQNPRYQVTQFGKPVTLSCSQTLNHNVMYWYQQKSSQAPKLLFHYYDKDFNNEADTPDNFQSRRPNTSFCFLDIRSPGLGDTAMYLCATSSQNKLPRTEAFFGQGTRLTVV.

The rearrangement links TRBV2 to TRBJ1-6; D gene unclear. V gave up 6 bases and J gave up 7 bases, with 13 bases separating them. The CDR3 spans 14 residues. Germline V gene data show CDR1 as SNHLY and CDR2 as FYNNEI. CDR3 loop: CASSLTTRNSPLHF. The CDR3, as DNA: TGTGCCAGCAGCTTAACGACTCGGAATTCACCCCTCCACTTT.

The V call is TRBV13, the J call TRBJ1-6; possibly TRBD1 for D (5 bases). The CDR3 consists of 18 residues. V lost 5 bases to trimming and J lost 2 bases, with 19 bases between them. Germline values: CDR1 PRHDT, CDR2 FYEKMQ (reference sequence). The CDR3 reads CASSPPPGEGPYNSPLHF. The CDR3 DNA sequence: TGTGCCAGCAGCCCGCCGCCGGGGGAAGGGCCCTATAATTCACCCCTCCACTTT.

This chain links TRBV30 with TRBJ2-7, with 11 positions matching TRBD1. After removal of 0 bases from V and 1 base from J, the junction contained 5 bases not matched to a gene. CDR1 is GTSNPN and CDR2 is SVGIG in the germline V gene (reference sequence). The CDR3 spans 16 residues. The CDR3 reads CAWSVWGTGGSYEQYF. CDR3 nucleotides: TGTGCCTGGAGTGTATGGGGGACAGGGGGTTCCTACGAGCAGTACTTC.

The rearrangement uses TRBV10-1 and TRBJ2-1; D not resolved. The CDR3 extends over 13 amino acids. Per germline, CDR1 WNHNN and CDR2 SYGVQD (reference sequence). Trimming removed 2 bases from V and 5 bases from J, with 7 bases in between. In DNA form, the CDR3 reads TGCGCCAGCAGTGAGCAACCGAACAATGAGCAGTTCTTC. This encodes CASSEQPNNEQFF.

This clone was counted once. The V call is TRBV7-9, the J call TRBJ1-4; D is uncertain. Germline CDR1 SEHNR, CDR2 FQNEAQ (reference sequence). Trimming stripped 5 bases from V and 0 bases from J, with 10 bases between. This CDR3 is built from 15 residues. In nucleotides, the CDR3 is TGTGCCAGCAGCGCAACGGGTACAACTAATGAAAAACTGTTTTTT. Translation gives CASSATGTTNEKLFF.

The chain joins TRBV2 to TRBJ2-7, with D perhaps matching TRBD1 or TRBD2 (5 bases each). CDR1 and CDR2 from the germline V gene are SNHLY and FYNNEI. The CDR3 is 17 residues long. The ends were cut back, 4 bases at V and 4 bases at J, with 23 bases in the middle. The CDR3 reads CASSVSGQPFEGYEQYF. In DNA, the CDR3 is TGTGCCAGCAGTGTGTCGGGCCAGCCTTTCGAGGGGTACGAGCAGTACTTC. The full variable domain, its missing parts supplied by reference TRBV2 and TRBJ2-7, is EPEVTQTPSHQVTQMGQEVILRCVPISNHLYFYWYRQILGQKVEFLVSFYNNEISEKSEIFDDQFSVERPDGSNFTLKIRSTKLEDSAMYFCASSVSGQPFEGYEQYFGPGTRLTVT.

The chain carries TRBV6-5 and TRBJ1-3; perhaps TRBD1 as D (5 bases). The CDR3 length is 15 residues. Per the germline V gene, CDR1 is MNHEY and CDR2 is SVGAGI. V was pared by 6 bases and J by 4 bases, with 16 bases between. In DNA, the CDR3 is TGTGCCAGCAGCCAAATTCAGGGTGTCGGAAACACCATATATTTT. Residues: CASSQIQGVGNTIYF.

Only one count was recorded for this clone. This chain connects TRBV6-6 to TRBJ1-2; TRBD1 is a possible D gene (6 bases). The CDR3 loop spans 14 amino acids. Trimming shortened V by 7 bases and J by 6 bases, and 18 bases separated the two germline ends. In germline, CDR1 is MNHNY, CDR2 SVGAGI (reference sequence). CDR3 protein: CASTNGGSSHGYTF. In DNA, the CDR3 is TGTGCCAGCACTAACGGGGGCAGTAGCCATGGCTACACCTTC.

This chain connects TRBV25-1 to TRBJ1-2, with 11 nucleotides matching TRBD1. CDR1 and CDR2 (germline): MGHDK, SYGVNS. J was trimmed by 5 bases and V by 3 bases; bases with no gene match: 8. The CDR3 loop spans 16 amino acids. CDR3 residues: CASSDPGQGAWYGYTF. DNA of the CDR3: TGTGCCAGCAGTGATCCCGGACAGGGGGCTTGGTATGGCTACACCTTC.

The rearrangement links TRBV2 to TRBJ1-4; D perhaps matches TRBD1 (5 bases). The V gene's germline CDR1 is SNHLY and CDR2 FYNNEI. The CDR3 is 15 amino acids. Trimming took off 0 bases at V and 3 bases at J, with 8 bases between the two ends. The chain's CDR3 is CASSEAGASNEKLFF. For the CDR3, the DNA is TGTGCCAGCAGTGAAGCTGGGGCCTCTAATGAAAAACTGTTTTTT.

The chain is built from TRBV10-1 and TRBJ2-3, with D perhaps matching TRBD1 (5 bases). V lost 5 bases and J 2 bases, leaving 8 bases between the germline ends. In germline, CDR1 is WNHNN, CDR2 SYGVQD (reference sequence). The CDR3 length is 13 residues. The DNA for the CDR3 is TGCGCCAGCAGTTGGGGCTCCACAGATACGCAGTATTTT. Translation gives CASSWGSTDTQYF.

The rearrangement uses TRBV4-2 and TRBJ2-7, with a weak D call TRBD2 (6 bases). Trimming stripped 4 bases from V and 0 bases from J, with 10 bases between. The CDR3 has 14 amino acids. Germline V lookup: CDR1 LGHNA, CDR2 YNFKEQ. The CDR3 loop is CASSLGLRSYEQYF. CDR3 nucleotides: TGTGCCAGCAGCCTGGGACTCCGCTCCTACGAGCAGTACTTC.

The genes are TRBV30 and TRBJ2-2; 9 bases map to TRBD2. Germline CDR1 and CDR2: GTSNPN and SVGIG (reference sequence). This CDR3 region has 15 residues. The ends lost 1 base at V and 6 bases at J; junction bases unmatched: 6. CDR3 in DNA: TGTGCCTGGAGTGGAGGGACTAGCTTGCCCGGGGAGCTGTTTTTT. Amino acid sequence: CAWSGGTSLPGELFF.

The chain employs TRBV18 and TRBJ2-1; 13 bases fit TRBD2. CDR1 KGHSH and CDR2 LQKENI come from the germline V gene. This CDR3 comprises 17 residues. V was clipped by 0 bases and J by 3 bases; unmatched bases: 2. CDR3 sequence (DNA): TGTGCCAGCTCACCACCGCGACTAGCGGGGGGCTACAATGAGCAGTTCTTC. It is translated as CASSPPRLAGGYNEQFF.

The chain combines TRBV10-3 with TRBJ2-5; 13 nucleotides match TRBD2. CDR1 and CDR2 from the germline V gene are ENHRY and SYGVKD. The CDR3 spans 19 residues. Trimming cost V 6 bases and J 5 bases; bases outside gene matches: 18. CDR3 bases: TGTGCCATCAGCCTCAATTCCGGGACTAGCGGGGATGTAAGGGAGACCCAGTACTTC. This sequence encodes CAISLNSGTSGDVRETQYF.

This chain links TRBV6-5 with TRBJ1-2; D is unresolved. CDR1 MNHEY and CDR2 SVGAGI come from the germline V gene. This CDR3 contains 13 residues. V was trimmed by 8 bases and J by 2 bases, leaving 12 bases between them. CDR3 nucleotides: TGTGCCAGCCGGACCCAGGAGAACTATGGCTACACCTTC. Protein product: CASRTQENYGYTF.

CDR3 residues: CASSHAQRYNSPLHF. The CDR3 DNA reads as TGTGCCAGCAGCCACGCACAGCGCTATAATTCACCCCTCCACTTT. The chain combines TRBV5-6 with TRBJ1-6; D remains ambiguous. Germline CDR1 reads SGHDT; CDR2 reads YYEEEE. Deletions cut 4 bases from V and 3 bases from J, with 11 bases between. The CDR3 covers 15 residues.

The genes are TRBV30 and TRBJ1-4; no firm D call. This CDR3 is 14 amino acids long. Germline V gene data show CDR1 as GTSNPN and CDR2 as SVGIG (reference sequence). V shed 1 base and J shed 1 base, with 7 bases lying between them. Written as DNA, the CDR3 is TGTGCCTGGAGTGATGGAGGAACTAATGAAAAACTGTTTTTT. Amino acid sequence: CAWSDGGTNEKLFF.

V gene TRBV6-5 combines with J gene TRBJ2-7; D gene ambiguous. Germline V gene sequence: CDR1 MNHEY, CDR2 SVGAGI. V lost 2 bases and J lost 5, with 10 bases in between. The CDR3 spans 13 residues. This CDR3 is CASSYALNHEQYF. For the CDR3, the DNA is TGTGCCAGCAGTTACGCACTAAACCACGAGCAGTACTTC.

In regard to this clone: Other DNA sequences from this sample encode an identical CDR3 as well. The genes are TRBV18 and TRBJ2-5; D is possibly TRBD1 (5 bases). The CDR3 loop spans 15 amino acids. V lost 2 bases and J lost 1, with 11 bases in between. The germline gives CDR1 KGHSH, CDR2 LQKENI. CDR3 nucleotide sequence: TGTGCCAGCTCACCAATTCAGGGCTCCCAAGAGACCCAGTACTTC. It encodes CASSPIQGSQETQYF.

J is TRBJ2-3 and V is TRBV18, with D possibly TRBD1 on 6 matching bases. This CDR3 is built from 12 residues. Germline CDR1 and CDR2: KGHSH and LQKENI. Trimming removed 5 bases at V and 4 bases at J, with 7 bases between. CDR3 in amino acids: CASSTGPDTQYF. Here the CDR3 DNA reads TGTGCCAGCTCAACAGGGCCAGATACGCAGTATTTT.

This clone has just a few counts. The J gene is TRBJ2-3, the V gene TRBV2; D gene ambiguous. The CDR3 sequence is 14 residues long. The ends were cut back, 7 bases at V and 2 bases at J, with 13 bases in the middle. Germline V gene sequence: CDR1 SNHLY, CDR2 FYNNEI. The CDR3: CASNRQLYTDTQYF. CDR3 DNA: TGTGCCAGCAATCGACAACTCTACACAGATACGCAGTATTTT.

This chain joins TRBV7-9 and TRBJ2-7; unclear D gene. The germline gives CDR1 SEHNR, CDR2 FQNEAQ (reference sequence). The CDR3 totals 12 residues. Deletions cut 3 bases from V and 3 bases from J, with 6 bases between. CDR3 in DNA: TGTGCCAGCAGCTTCCAGGTCTACGAGCAGTACTTC. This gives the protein CASSFQVYEQYF. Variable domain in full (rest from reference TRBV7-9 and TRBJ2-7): DTGVSQNPRHKITKRGQNVTFRCDPISEHNRLYWYRQTLGQGPEFLTYFQNEAQLEKSRLLSDRFSAERPKGSFSTLEIQRTEQGDSAMYLCASSFQVYEQYFGPGTRLTVT.

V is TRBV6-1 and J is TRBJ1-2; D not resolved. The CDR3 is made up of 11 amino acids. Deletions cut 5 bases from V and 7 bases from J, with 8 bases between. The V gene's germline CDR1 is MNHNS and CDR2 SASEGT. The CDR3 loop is CASSYSSGYTF. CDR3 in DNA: TGTGCCAGCAGTTACAGTAGTGGCTACACCTTC.

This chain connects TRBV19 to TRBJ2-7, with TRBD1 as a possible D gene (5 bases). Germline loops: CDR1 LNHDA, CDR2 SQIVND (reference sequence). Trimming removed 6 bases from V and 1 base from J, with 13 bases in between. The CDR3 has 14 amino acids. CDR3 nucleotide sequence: TGTGCCAGTAGCCCAGGGCCCGGTTCCTACGAGCAGTACTTC. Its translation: CASSPGPGSYEQYF.

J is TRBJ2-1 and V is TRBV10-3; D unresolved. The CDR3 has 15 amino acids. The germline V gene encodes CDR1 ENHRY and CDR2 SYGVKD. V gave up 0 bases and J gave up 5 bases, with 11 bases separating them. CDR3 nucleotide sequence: TGTGCCATCAGTGAGTCGATAGCTAGACACAATGAGCAGTTCTTC. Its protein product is CAISESIARHNEQFF.

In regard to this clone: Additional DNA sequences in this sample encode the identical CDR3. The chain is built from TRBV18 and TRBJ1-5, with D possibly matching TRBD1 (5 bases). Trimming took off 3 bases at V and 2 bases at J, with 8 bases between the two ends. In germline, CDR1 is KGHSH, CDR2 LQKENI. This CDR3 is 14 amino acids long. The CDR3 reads CASSPSRGNQPQHF. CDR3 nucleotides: TGTGCCAGCTCACCCAGCAGGGGCAATCAGCCCCAGCATTTT. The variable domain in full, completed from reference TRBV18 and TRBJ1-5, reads NAGVMQNPRHLVRRRGQEARLRCSPMKGHSHVYWYRQLPEEGLKFMVYLQKENIIDESGMPKERFSAEFPKEGPSILRIQQVVRGDSAAYFCASSPSRGNQPQHFGDGTRLSIL.

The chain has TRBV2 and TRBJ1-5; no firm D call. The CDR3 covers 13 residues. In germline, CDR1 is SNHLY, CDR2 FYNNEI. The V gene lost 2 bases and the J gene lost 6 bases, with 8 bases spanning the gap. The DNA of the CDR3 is TGTGCCAGCAGTGAACTAACTAGTCAGCCCCAGCATTTT. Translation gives CASSELTSQPQHF.

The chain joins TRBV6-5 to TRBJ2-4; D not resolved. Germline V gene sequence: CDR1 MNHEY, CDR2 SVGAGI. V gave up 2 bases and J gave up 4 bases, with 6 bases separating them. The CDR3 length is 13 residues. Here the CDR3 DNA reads TGTGCCAGCAGTTACGCCCCAAAAAACATTCAGTACTTC. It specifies CASSYAPKNIQYF.